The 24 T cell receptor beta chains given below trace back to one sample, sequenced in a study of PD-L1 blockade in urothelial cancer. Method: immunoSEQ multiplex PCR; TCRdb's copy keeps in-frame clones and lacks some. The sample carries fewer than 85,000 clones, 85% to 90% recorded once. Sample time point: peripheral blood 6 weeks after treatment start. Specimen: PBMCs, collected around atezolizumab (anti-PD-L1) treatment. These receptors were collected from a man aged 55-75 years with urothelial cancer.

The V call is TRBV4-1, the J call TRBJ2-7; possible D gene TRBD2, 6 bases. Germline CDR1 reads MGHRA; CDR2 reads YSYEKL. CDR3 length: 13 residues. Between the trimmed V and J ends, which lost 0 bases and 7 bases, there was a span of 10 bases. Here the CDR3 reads CASSQEAAGEQYF. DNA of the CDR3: TGCGCCAGCAGCCAAGAAGCTGCGGGAGAGCAGTACTTC.

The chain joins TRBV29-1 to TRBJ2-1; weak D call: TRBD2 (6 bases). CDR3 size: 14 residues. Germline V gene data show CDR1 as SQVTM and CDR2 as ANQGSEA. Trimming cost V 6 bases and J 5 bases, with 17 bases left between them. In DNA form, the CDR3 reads TGCAGCGTCGGCGCGGCTGGGGGGAACAATGAGCAGTTCTTC. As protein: CSVGAAGGNNEQFF.

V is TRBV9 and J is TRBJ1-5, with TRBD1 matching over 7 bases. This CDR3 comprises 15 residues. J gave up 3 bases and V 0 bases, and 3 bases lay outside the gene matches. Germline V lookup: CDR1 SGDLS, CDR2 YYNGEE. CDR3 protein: CASSVGQGYNQPQHF. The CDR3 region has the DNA TGTGCCAGCAGCGTAGGACAGGGTTACAATCAGCCCCAGCATTTT.

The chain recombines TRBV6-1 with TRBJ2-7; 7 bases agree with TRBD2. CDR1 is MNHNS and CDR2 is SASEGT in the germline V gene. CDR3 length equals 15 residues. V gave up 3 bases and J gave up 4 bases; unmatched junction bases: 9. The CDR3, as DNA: TGTGCCAGCAGTGAGGCGGGAGCGCTTTGGTACGAGCAGTACTTC. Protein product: CASSEAGALWYEQYF.

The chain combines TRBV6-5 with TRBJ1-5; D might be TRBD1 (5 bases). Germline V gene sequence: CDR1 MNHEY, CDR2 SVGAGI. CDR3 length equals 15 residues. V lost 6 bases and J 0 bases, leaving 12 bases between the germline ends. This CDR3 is CASSSGGNSNQPQHF. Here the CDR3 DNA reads TGTGCCAGCAGCTCCGGGGGGAATAGCAATCAGCCCCAGCATTTT.

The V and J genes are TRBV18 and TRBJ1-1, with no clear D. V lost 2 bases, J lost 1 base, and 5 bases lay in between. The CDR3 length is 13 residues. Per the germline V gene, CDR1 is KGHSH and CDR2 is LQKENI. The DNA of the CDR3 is TGTGCCAGCTCACCAGCGCAGAACACTGAAGCTTTCTTT. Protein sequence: CASSPAQNTEAFF.

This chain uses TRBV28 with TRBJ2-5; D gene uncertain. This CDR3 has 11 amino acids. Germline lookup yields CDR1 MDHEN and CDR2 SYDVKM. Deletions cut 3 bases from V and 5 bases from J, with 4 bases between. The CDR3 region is CASSFLETQYF. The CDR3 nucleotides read TGTGCCAGCAGTTTCCTTGAGACCCAGTACTTC. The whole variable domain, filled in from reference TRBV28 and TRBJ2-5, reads DVKVTQSSRYLVKRTGEKVFLECVQDMDHENMFWYRQDPGLGLRLIYFSYDVKMKEKGDIPEGYSVSREKKERFSLILESASTNQTSMYLCASSFLETQYFGPGTRLLVL.

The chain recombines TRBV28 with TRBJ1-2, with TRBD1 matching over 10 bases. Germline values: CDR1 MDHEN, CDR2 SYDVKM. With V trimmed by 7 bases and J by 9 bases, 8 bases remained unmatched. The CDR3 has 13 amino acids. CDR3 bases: TGTGCCAGCACTCCTCCGGGACAGGGGAGCTACACCTTC. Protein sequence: CASTPPGQGSYTF.

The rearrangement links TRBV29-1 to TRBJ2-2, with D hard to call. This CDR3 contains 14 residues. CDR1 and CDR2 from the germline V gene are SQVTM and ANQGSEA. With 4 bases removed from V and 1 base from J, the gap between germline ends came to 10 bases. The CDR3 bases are TGCAGCGTTGGGTTAGTGAGGAACACCGGGGAGCTGTTTTTT. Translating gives CSVGLVRNTGELFF.

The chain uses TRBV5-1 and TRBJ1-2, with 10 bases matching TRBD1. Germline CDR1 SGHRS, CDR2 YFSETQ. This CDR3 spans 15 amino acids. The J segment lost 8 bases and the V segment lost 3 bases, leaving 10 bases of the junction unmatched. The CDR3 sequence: CASSWTGGQGRGYTF. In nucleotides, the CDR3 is TGCGCCAGCAGCTGGACGGGGGGACAGGGGAGGGGCTACACCTTC.

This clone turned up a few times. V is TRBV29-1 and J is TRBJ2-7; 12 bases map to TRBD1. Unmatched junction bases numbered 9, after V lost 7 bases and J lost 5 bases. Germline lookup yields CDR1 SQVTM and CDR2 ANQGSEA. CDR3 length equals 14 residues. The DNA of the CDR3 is TGCAGCGCTTCCGGGACAGGGGGCTTTAACGAGCAGTACTTC. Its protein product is CSASGTGGFNEQYF.

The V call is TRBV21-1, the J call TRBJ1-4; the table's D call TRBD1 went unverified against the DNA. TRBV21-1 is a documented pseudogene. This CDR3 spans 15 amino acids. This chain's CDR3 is CASSTWTGLREKLFF. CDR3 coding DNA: TGTGCCAGCAGCACTTGGACAGGCCTCCGTGAAAAACTGTTTTTT.

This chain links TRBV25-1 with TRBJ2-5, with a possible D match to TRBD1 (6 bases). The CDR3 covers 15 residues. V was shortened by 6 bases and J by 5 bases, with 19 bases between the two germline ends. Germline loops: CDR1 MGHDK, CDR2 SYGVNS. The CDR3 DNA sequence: TGTGCCAGCAGCAGTGGACAGCCTAAAAAGGAGACCCAGTACTTC. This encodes CASSSGQPKKETQYF.

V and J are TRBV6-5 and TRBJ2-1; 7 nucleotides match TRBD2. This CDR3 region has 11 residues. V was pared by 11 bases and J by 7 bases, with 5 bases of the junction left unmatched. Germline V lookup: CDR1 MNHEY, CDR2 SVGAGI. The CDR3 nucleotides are TGTGCCTCGGCGGGGGTTAATGAGCAGTTCTTC. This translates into CASAGVNEQFF.

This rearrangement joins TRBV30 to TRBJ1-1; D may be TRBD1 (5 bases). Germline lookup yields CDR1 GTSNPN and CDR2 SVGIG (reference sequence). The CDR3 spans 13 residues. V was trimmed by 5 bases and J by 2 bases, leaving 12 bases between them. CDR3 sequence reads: CAWDLGGNTEAFF. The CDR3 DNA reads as TGTGCCTGGGACCTGGGGGGTAACACTGAAGCTTTCTTT.

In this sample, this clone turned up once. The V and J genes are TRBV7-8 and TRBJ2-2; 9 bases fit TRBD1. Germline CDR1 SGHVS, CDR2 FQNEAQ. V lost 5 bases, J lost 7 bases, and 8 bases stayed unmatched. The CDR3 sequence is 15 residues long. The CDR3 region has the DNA TGTGCCAGCAGCCCTTGGACAGGGGAGGGCGGGGAGCTGTTTTTT. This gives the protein CASSPWTGEGGELFF.

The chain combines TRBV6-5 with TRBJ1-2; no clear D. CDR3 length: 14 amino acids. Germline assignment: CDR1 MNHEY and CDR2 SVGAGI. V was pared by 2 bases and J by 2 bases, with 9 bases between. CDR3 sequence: CASSYMGVNYGYTF. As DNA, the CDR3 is TGTGCCAGCAGTTACATGGGAGTAAACTATGGCTACACCTTC.

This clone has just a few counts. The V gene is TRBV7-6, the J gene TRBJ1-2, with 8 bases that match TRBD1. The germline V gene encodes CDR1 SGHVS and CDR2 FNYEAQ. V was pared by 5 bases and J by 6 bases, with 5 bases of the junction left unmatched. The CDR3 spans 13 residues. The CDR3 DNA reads TGTGCCAGCAGCCAAACAGGGGGGAATGGCTACACCTTC. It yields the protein CASSQTGGNGYTF. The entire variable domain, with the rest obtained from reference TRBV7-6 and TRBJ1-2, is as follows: GAGVSQSPRYKVTKRGQDVALRCDPISGHVSLYWYRQALGQGPEFLTYFNYEAQQDKSGLPNDRFSAERPEGSISTLTIQRTEQRDSAMYRCASSQTGGNGYTFGSGTRLTVV.

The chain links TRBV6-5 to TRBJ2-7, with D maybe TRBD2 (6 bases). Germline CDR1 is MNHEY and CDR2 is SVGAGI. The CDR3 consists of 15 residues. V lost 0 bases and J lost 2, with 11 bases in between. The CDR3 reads CASSYSSSGAYEQYF. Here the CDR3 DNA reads TGTGCCAGCAGTTACTCGAGTAGCGGTGCCTACGAGCAGTACTTC.

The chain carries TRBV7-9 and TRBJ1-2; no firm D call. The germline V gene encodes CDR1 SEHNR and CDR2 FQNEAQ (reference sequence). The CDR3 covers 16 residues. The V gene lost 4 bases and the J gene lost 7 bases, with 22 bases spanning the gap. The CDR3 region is CASSSRGSSGKVGYTF. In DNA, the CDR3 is TGTGCCAGCAGCTCACGCGGGTCCAGCGGGAAAGTTGGCTACACCTTC.

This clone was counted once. CDR3 nucleotide sequence: TGTGCCAGCAGCGGCACCCTCGGAGCGGGCTACACCTACGAGCAGTACTTC. This encodes CASSGTLGAGYTYEQYF. The genes are TRBV5-4 and TRBJ2-7; D might be TRBD2 (6 bases). With 4 bases removed from V and 2 bases from J, the gap between germline ends came to 22 bases. CDR1 and CDR2 (germline): SGHNT, YYREEE (reference sequence). The CDR3 totals 17 residues.

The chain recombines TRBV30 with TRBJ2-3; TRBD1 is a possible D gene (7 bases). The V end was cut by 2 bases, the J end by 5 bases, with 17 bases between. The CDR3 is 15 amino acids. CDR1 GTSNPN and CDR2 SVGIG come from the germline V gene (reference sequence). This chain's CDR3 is CAWSSHTQGGDTQYF. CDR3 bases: TGTGCCTGGAGTTCACATACGCAGGGGGGAGATACGCAGTATTTT.

CDR3 sequence reads: CASSSPDSLAKNIQYF. DNA for the CDR3: TGTGCCAGCAGCTCCCCCGACAGCCTAGCCAAAAACATTCAGTACTTC. V gene TRBV7-9 combines with J gene TRBJ2-4; TRBD1 is a possible D gene (5 bases). The V gene lost 4 bases and the J gene lost 0 bases, with 13 bases spanning the gap. This CDR3 has 16 amino acids. Germline CDR1 SEHNR, CDR2 FQNEAQ (reference sequence).

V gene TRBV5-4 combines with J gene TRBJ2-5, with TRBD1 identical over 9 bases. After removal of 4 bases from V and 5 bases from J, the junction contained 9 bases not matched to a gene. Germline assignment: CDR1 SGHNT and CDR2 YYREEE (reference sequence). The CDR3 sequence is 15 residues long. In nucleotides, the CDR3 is TGTGCCAGCAGCGCCCTACAGGGGGCCGGGGAGACCCAGTACTTC. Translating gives CASSALQGAGETQYF.